This T cell receptor beta chain was recorded in a study of T cell changes during pregnancy in multiple sclerosis. The data were produced by immunoSEQ multiplex PCR, yet TCRdb's version contains in-frame clones alone and is incomplete. The sample consists of about 75,000 clones, around 92% of them appearing once. The V gene lost 2 bases and the J gene lost 4 bases, with 12 bases spanning the gap. Germline V CDR1 and CDR2: MGHDK, SYGVNS. The CDR3 extends over 14 amino acids. The chain is built from TRBV25-1 and TRBJ2-7; D perhaps matches TRBD1 (6 bases). This receptor was identified in a female donor in good health, enrolled as a control in a pregnancy study. The material sequenced was peripheral blood, taken in the first trimester of pregnancy. In DNA form, the CDR3 reads TGTGCCAGCAGTGAAGACAGGACCCCATACGAGCAGTACTTC. It is translated as CASSEDRTPYEQYF.